These 20 T cell receptor beta chains came from one sample sequenced in a study of T cells in Graves' hyperthyroidism and ophthalmopathy. TCR beta CDR3 region amplification was performed from RNA transcripts. Carried out on the TCR CDR3, a first-round RT-PCR used the HTBI primer set. TCRdb ran MiXCR on the multiplex PCR reads and lists one entry per CDR3 protein. Seen here are some 350,000 distinct CDR3 sequences, approximately 14% observed once, and the top ten hold about a quarter. The sample taken for sequencing was blood. Every receptor here comes from a woman younger than 35 with Graves' hyperthyroidism that later progressed to Graves' ophthalmopathy.

This clonotype was found many times. The chain carries TRBV28 and TRBJ1-1, with 7 bases that match TRBD1. Trimming at V came to 7 bases and at J to 3 bases, leaving 5 bases not matched to a gene. Germline V CDR1 and CDR2: MDHEN, SYDVKM. CDR3 length equals 13 residues. The CDR3 coding sequence is TGTGCCAGCAAGTGGCAGGGGGACACTGAAGCTTTCTTT. This translates into CASKWQGDTEAFF.

This clonotype showed up many times. The rearrangement joins TRBV2 to TRBJ2-1; 8 bases fit TRBD2. Losses at the gene ends were 4 bases for V and 6 bases for J; bases not matched to a gene: 2. CDR3 length equals 13 residues. Germline V CDR1 and CDR2: SNHLY, FYNNEI. DNA of the CDR3: TGTGCCAGCAGTGCCCTAGCGGGCAATGAGCAGTTCTTC. As protein: CASSALAGNEQFF.

The chain combines TRBV7-9 with TRBJ1-4; D might be TRBD1 (6 bases). Per germline, CDR1 SEHNR and CDR2 FQNEAQ (reference sequence). This CDR3 comprises 15 residues. Trimming stripped 5 bases from V and 6 bases from J, with 16 bases between. The CDR3 reads CASSPTGGPDEKLFF. The CDR3 DNA reads TGTGCCAGCAGCCCGACCGGGGGGCCTGATGAAAAACTGTTTTTT.

This clonotype was counted at least ten times. The gene calls are TRBV28 and TRBJ2-7; 7 bases align to TRBD2. The germline V gene has CDR1 MDHEN and CDR2 SYDVKM. CDR3 length: 12 amino acids. Losses at the gene ends were 8 bases for V and 3 bases for J; bases not matched to a gene: 4. CDR3 sequence: CASGGVFYEQYF. In DNA form, the CDR3 reads TGTGCCAGCGGGGGGGTTTTCTACGAGCAGTACTTC.

The CDR3 bases are TGTGCCAGCAGCTCACAGGTCTACGAGCAGTACTTC. This codes for CASSSQVYEQYF. The J gene is TRBJ2-7, the V gene TRBV5-6; tentative D call: TRBD1 (5 bases). Between the trimmed V and J ends, which lost 3 bases and 3 bases, there was a span of 7 bases. The V gene's germline CDR1 is SGHDT and CDR2 YYEEEE. CDR3 size: 12 residues.

A few counts support this clonotype. The rearrangement uses TRBV7-2 and TRBJ1-3, with D possibly TRBD1 on 6 matching bases. Per the germline V gene, CDR1 is SGHTA and CDR2 is FQGNSA. CDR3 size: 14 residues. The germline V and J ends were trimmed by 5 bases and 0 bases, with 8 bases remaining between them. DNA for the CDR3: TGTGCCAGCAGCCGGGGGCTCTCTGGAAACACCATATATTTT. This codes for CASSRGLSGNTIYF. The full variable domain, in which reference TRBV7-2 and TRBJ1-3 provide the parts outside the CDR3, is GAGVSQSPSNKVTEKGKDVELRCDPISGHTALYWYRQSLGQGLEFLIYFQGNSAPDKSGLPSDRFSAERTGGSVSTLTIQRTQQEDSAVYLCASSRGLSGNTIYFGEGSWLTVV.

The chain links TRBV4-1 to TRBJ2-5; perhaps TRBD2 as D (5 bases). Germline assignment: CDR1 MGHRA and CDR2 YSYEKL. V was trimmed by 0 bases and J by 5 bases, leaving 19 bases between them. The CDR3 spans 17 residues. As DNA, the CDR3 is TGCGCCAGCAGCCAAGAATCAGTCCCGGGATCTGGGGAGACCCAGTACTTC. Translating it yields CASSQESVPGSGETQYF.

V is TRBV25-1 and J is TRBJ1-4; 8 bases fit TRBD1. CDR3 length: 15 amino acids. Per the germline V gene, CDR1 is MGHDK and CDR2 is SYGVNS. V dropped 3 bases and J dropped 6; count of bases not matched to a gene: 6. CDR3 DNA sequence: TGTGCCAGCAGTGATCTCAGGGGGCACTATGAAAAACTGTTTTTT. Translation: CASSDLRGHYEKLFF.

This clonotype was counted ten times or more. The chain joins TRBV28 to TRBJ2-5; 12 bases map to TRBD2. Trimming cost V 6 bases and J 5 bases; bases outside gene matches: 10. Germline loops: CDR1 MDHEN, CDR2 SYDVKM. The CDR3 has 16 residues. CDR3 coding DNA: TGTGCCAGCAGCTCTATGGGACTAGCGGGTTCGGAGACCCAGTACTTC. This translates into CASSSMGLAGSETQYF.

In this sample, this clonotype turned up many times. The V call is TRBV28, the J call TRBJ2-7; no clear D gene. The germline CDR1 and CDR2 sequences are MDHEN and SYDVKM. The CDR3 extends over 12 amino acids. V shed 7 bases and J shed 5 bases, with 12 bases lying between them. This CDR3 reads CASTLGRNEQYF. CDR3 coding DNA: TGTGCCAGCACCTTGGGCAGGAACGAGCAGTACTTC.

This clonotype was recorded at least ten times. The V gene is TRBV7-3, the J gene TRBJ2-1; TRBD2 might be the D (5 bases). This CDR3 is built from 15 residues. Germline values: CDR1 SGHTA, CDR2 FQGTGA. Trimming shortened V by 4 bases and J by 0 bases, and 10 bases separated the two germline ends. The DNA for the CDR3 is TGTGCCAGCAGCTCGGACTCGAGCTCCTACAATGAGCAGTTCTTC. It is translated as CASSSDSSSYNEQFF.

This clonotype appeared a few times. CDR3 coding DNA: TGTGCCAGCAGTGCCAGGAACTACGAGCAGTACTTC. Amino acids: CASSARNYEQYF. The J gene is TRBJ2-7, the V gene TRBV6-1, with D hard to call. The V end lost 4 bases, the J end lost 3 bases, and 7 bases lay between the germline ends. The CDR3 loop spans 12 amino acids. Germline CDR1 and CDR2: MNHNS and SASEGT.

The chain couples TRBV3-1 to TRBJ1-2, with D possibly matching TRBD1 (5 bases). CDR1 LGHDT and CDR2 YNNKEL come from the germline V gene (reference sequence). The germline V and J ends were trimmed by 3 bases and 8 bases, with 16 bases remaining between them. CDR3 length: 14 residues. CDR3: CASSHQEQALGYTF. CDR3 DNA: TGTGCCAGCAGCCATCAGGAACAGGCCTTAGGCTACACCTTC.

A few counts support this clonotype. The chain uses TRBV7-9 and TRBJ2-3, with D hard to call. The germline V and J ends were trimmed by 6 bases and 0 bases, with 19 bases remaining between them. The length of the CDR3 is 17 residues. The germline V gene encodes CDR1 SEHNR and CDR2 FQNEAQ (reference sequence). CDR3 sequence reads: CASRSNRRHPSTDTQYF. The CDR3 DNA follows: TGTGCCAGCAGGTCAAACCGTCGGCATCCCAGCACAGATACGCAGTATTTT.

This clonotype was recorded at least ten times. The CDR3 nucleotides are TGTGCCAGCAGTTCAACCTTTGTGGTGAGGGGCTACACCTTC. Translating it yields CASSSTFVVRGYTF. The V and J genes are TRBV28 and TRBJ1-2, with unresolved D. V gave up 4 bases and J gave up 8 bases, with 17 bases separating them. Germline CDR1 reads MDHEN; CDR2 reads SYDVKM. The CDR3 consists of 14 residues.

This clonotype was counted ten times or more. This chain connects TRBV2 to TRBJ1-5; D not certain. The germline V and J ends were trimmed by 2 bases and 2 bases, with 10 bases remaining between them. CDR1 is SNHLY, CDR2 FYNNEI, per germline. This CDR3 has 15 amino acids. The CDR3 sequence is CASSERVNRNQPQHF. The DNA for the CDR3 is TGTGCCAGCAGTGAAAGAGTTAACCGCAATCAGCCCCAGCATTTT.

This clonotype was seen a few times. The V gene is TRBV20-1, the J gene TRBJ2-7; 8 positions agree with TRBD2. Germline values: CDR1 DFQATT, CDR2 SNEGSKA (reference sequence). J was trimmed by 7 bases and V by 1 base; bases with no gene match: 15. The CDR3 loop spans 16 amino acids. The CDR3 reads CSARAPGAGGAIEQYF. The CDR3 DNA reads TGCAGTGCTAGAGCCCCCGGGGCGGGAGGAGCGATTGAGCAGTACTTC.

This clonotype was recorded at least ten times. This chain uses TRBV29-1 with TRBJ1-2; 10 bases match TRBD1. The length of the CDR3 is 13 residues. Germline V lookup: CDR1 SQVTM, CDR2 ANQGSEA. V lost 6 bases and J lost 7; bases outside the gene matches: 8. CDR3 loop: CSVDWTGGGGYTF. DNA for the CDR3: TGCAGCGTGGATTGGACAGGGGGTGGTGGCTACACCTTC.

About this clonotype: This may arise from a read error, as a much more abundant clone is one base away. V is TRBV7-8 and J is TRBJ2-2; the D gene could be TRBD1 or TRBD2 (5 bases each). The CDR3 contains 17 residues. Germline-derived CDR1 and CDR2 are SGHVS and FQNEAQ. CDR3 DNA sequence: TGTTCCAGCAGCGGTGGGTGGGGCCTGTCGAACACCGGGGAGCTGTTTTTT. It translates to CSSSGGWGLSNTGELFF.

The genes are TRBV12-3 or TRBV12-4 and TRBJ1-1, with D possibly matching TRBD1 (5 bases). V was cut by 5 bases and J by 0 bases, with 13 bases left in between. The CDR3 is 15 residues long. The CDR3 nucleotides read TGTGCCAGCAGTCCACTTCCGACAGTGAACACTGAAGCTTTCTTT. Translated: CASSPLPTVNTEAFF.